This T cell receptor beta chain comes out of a study of monozygotic twins with inflammatory bowel disease. General study results and limits: TCRbeta diversity (inverse Simpson) was lower in IBD patients than in healthy co-twins.

In germline, CDR1 is SEHNR, CDR2 FQNEAQ (reference sequence). The CDR3 has 15 residues. No DNA is given; TCRdb re-called the 5' RACE reads and lists each CDR3 protein once. This table holds more than 75,000 distinct CDR3 sequences. Turning to this clonotype: Its antigen is unknown.

This clonotype originated in a human donor with ulcerative colitis or Crohn's disease, or a healthy co-twin of an affected twin (not recorded which). Sequenced: blood. The gene calls are TRBV7-9 and TRBJ1-4; the D gene TCRdb calls, TRBD1, cannot be checked with no DNA. This chain's CDR3 is CASSLSTGSNEKLFF.